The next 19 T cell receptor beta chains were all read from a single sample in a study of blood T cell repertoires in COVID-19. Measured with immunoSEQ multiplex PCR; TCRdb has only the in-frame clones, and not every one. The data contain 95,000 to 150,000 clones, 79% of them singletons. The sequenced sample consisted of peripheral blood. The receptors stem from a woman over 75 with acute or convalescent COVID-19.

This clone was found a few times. The CDR3 protein is CASIELQGWARQYF. CDR3 bases: TGTGCCAGCATCGAATTACAGGGTTGGGCTAGGCAGTACTTC. The genes are TRBV6-5 and TRBJ2-7, with D perhaps TRBD1 (6 bases). The CDR3 is 14 residues long. The V gene's germline CDR1 is MNHEY and CDR2 SVGAGI. V was pared by 7 bases and J by 9 bases, with 22 bases between.

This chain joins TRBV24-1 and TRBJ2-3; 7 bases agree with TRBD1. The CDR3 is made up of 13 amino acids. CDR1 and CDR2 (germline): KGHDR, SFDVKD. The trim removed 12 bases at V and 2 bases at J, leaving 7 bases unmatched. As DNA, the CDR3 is TGTGCCGTCGAGGACAGGTTCACAGATACGCAGTATTTT. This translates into CAVEDRFTDTQYF.

CDR3 residues: CASSSQQGRSEQFF. The CDR3 DNA reads TGTGCCAGCAGCTCTCAACAGGGCCGTAGTGAGCAGTTCTTC. The chain recombines TRBV5-8 with TRBJ2-1, with D perhaps TRBD1 (6 bases). The V end was cut by 3 bases, the J end by 9 bases, with 16 bases between. The germline V gene encodes CDR1 SGHTS and CDR2 YDEGEE. The CDR3 extends over 14 amino acids.

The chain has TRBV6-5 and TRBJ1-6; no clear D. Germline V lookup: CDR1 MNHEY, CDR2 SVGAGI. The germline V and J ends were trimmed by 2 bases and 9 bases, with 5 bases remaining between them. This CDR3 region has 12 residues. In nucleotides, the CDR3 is TGTGCCAGCAGTTACGGCGGTTCACCCCTCCACTTT. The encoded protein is CASSYGGSPLHF.

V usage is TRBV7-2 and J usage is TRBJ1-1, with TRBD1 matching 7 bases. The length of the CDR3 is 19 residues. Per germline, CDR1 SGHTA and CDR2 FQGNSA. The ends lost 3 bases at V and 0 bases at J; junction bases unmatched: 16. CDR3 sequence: CASSFLPLRRGRVNTEAFF. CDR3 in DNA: TGTGCCAGCAGCTTCCTTCCCCTTCGGAGGGGGCGGGTGAACACTGAAGCTTTCTTT.

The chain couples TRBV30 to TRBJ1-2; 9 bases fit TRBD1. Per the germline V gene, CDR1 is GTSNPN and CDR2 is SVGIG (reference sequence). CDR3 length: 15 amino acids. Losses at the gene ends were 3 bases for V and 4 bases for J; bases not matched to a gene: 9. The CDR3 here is CAWSGIYRGLYGYTF. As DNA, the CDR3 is TGTGCCTGGAGCGGGATATACAGGGGGCTCTATGGCTACACCTTC.

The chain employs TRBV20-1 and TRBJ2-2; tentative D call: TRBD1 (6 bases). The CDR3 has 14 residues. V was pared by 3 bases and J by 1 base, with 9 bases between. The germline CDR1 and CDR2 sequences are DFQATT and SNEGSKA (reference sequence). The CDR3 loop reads CSASKQGNTGELFF. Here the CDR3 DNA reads TGCAGTGCTAGTAAACAGGGGAACACCGGGGAGCTGTTTTTT.

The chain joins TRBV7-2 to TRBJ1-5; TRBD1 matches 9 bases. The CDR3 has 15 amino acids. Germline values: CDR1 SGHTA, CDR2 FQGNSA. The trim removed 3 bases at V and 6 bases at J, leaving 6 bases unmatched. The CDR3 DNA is TGTGCCAGCAGCTTCGGGACAGGGTATGGTCAGCCCCAGCATTTT. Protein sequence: CASSFGTGYGQPQHF.

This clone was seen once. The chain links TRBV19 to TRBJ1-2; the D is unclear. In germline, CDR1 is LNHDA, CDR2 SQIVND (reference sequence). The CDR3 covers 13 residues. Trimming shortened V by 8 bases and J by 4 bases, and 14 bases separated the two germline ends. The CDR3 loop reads CASRARVGYGYTF. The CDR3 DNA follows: TGTGCCAGTCGGGCGAGGGTTGGCTATGGCTACACCTTC.

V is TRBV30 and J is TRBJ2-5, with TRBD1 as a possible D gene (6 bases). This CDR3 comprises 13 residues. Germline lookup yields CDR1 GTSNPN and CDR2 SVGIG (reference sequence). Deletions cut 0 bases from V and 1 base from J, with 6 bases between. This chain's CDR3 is CAWSVQGQETQYF. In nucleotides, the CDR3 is TGTGCCTGGAGTGTACAGGGCCAAGAGACCCAGTACTTC.

The CDR3 nucleotides are TGTGCCAGCAGTCCCCTTAGAGGCCTCCTCCAGCATTTT. Residues: CASSPLRGLLQHF. The genes are TRBV12-3 or TRBV12-4 and TRBJ1-5, with D unclear. The CDR3 spans 13 residues. Trimming removed 5 bases at V and 12 bases at J, with 17 bases between.

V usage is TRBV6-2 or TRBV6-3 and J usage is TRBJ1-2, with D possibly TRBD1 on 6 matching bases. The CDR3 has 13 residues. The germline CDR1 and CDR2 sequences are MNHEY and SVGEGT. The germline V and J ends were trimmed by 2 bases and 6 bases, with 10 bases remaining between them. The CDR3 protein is CASSYPQGHGYTF. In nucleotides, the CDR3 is TGTGCCAGCAGTTACCCACAGGGACATGGCTACACCTTC.

This CDR3 reads CASSPRPSSDTEAFF. DNA for the CDR3: TGTGCCAGCAGCCCGCGGCCCTCCTCCGACACTGAAGCTTTCTTT. J is TRBJ1-1 and V is TRBV6-2 or TRBV6-3; D gene ambiguous. The CDR3 totals 15 residues. V lost 6 bases, J lost 3 bases, and 17 bases lay in between. Germline V gene data show CDR1 as MNHEY and CDR2 as SVGEGT.

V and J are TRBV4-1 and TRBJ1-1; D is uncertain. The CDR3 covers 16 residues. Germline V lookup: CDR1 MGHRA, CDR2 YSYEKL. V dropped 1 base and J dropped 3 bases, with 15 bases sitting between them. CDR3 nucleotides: TGCGCCAGCAGCCAAGCCCGTCTCGTACGGGACACTGAAGCTTTCTTT. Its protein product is CASSQARLVRDTEAFF.

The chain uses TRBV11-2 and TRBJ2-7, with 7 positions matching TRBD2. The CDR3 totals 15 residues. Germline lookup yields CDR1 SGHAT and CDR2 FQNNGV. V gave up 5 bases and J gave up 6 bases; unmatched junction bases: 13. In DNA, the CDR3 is TGTGCCAGCAGCCCGCTAACGGGGGAGGGCGTCGAGCAGTACTTC. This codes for CASSPLTGEGVEQYF.

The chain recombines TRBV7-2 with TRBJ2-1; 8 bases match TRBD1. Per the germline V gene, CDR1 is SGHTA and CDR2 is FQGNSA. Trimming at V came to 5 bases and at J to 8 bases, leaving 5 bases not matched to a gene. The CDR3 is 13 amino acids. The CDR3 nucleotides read TGTGCCAGCAGCCTGGGACAGGTGGATGAGCAGTTCTTC. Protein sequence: CASSLGQVDEQFF.

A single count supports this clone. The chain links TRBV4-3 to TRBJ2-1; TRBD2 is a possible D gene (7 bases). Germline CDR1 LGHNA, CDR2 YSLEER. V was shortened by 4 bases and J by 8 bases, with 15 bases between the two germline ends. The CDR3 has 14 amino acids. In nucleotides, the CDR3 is TGCGCCAGCAGCCTCCGGGGGGCCAGGGATGAGCAGTTCTTC. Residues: CASSLRGARDEQFF.

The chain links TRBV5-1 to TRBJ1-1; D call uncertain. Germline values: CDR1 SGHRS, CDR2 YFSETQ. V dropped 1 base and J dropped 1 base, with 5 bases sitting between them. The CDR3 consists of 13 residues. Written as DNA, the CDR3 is TGCGCCAGCAGCTTGAGTAGGAACACTGAAGCTTTCTTT. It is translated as CASSLSRNTEAFF.

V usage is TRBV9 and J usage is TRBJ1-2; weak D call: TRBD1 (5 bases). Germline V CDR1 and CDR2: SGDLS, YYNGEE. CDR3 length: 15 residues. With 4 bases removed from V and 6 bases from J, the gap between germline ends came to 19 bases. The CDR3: CASSPRDLGIDGYTF. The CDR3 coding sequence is TGTGCCAGCAGCCCACGGGACTTAGGGATCGATGGCTACACCTTC.